What follows describes a single T cell receptor (beta chain). What this receptor recognizes is not known. Base qualities are not provided; no much larger clone lies one nucleotide away. Healthy HIV-negative adults with no recently reported acute infections or vaccinations were included as donors. Only Caucasian adults living in Nashville, Tennessee, USA were represented among the donors. CD4+ T cells were enriched by magnetic negative selection, after which naive cells were positively selected on CD45RA and the negative fraction was taken as the memory subset. After blood collection by leukapheresis, PBMCs were isolated using Ficoll-Histopaque density gradient centrifugation and then cryopreserved in the vapor phase of liquid nitrogen. Analytical flow cytometry was used to check the purity and quantity of every magnetically sorted T cell population. From each sorted fraction, genomic DNA was isolated and quantified by UV absorbance on a Nanodrop 2000c.

The sample comes from a study of shared clonotypes between healthy human individuals (dated by TCRdb to about 2020). For the study in its entirety: The cohort included three men and two women between 18 and 49 years of age. Each donor's leukapheresis produced roughly between about 0.9 and 9.5 billion PBMCs. Blood TCR repertoires of five healthy adults were deeply sequenced to estimate repertoire size and the extent of clonotype sharing between individuals. To increase sequencing depth and limit assay-specific biases, different laboratories used diverse techniques to prepare libraries and sequence TCR repertoires. For each donor, CD4 naive and CD4 memory were each run on three plates, CD8 naive on two plates, and CD8 memory on one plate. Summary of the overall study and its limitations: Estimated clonotype richness was generally larger for naive than for memory subsets. Incomplete sequencing was indicated by rarefaction of sorted-subset datasets, despite the large sequencing depth. Because the study included only a small number of donors, the genetic and exposure-history diversity represented was limited. Sharing across a few donors was observed for roughly 5.4% of naive CD4, over 3% of naive CD8, around 2.5% of memory CD4, and over 0.3% of memory CD8 clonotypes. Higher generation probabilities were observed for clonotypes shared by all four sorted-subset donors than for non-shared clonotypes. Only blood was sampled, and tissue TCR repertoires likely differ from those in blood. Pairwise subsampling led to the expectation that sequencing depth would affect the degree of clonotype sharing among donors.

TCR CDR3 regions were amplified from genomic DNA by multiplex PCR using the deep immunoSEQ assay. Genomic DNA extracted from each cell subset was distributed evenly over all wells of several immunoSEQ 96-well plates, and each plate served as one replicate. For sorted subsets, 150 to 200 ng genomic DNA, equal to 25,000 to 35,000 T cell genomes, was loaded into each replicate PCR. Purified libraries were quantified with a Qubit 3.0 fluorometer, sized on a Bioanalyzer 2100, and re-quantified with the KAPA Library Quantification kit. Every immunoSEQ 96-well plate was sequenced on a dedicated single-read 150-cycle Illumina NextSeq 550 flow cell. The authors' pipeline ran thus. Because the immunoSEQ output included only junctional sequences and no quality scores, the filtering could not be the same as the filtering used for full-length reads. To assign V/J genes and CDR3, sequences were annotated using PyIR, a Python wrapper for IgBLAST v1.9, with IMGT germline references. Reads were removed for weak V/J assignments (E-value above 1e-6), missing CDR3, stop codons, out-of-frame junctions, or ambiguous translated residues. A V3J clonotype was defined by an identical inferred V gene, J gene, and CDR3 amino acid sequence. Percentage overlap between repertoires was computed as shared unique clonotypes divided by the size of the smaller repertoire. RTK rarefaction, the Chao1 estimator, and Recon v2.1 estimates of unobserved clonotypes were used to assess repertoire richness. Generation probabilities were computed with OLGA for all TCRbeta clonotypes obtained by the gDNA method from several donors. TCRdb limited this immuneACCESS table to in-frame rearrangements with V and J called. A share of clones is missing; checked studies link under half to unresolved V genes, and the rest is unexplained. V and J calls and clone size are as listed in that table; D and trimming were resolved from the DNA. This sample comprises over a million clones, approximately 98.5% of them detected only once. Approximately 0.38% of the sample is taken by the ten largest.

This TCR was recovered from a man in his thirties or forties in good health. Sequenced input: naive CD4+ T cells sorted from blood. According to the study, the label for this sample's cell subset or site signals: CD45RA+ positively selected.

The CDR3 in this case is CASSLSGRGTGELFF. The nucleotide sequence reads TGTGCCAGCAGCCTAAGCGGGAGAGGGACCGGGGAGCTGTTTTTT. The chain is made from TRBV7-3 and TRBJ2-2; TRBD2 matches 8 bases in the middle. The CDR3 numbers 15 residues from cysteine through phenylalanine. Kept here is only the CDR3 DNA, which spans 45 bases and is read in frame from base 1. Trimming leaves V shorter by 5 bases and J shorter by 5 bases, with the junction holding 7 bases beyond the gene matches. CDR1 and CDR2 are drawn from the germline V gene: SGHTA, FQGTGA.